This T cell receptor beta chain was sequenced for a study of blood T cells in healthy people across ages. Study findings and constraints: Comparison with aged donors showed that long-lived donors had more naive CD4+ cells and higher diversity.

The germline V gene has CDR1 SGHRS and CDR2 YFSETQ. The CDR3 runs 14 residues. Deletions cut 4 bases from V and 7 bases from J, with 17 bases between. A sample-barcoded 5' primer and a J-beta primer mix were used in a second PCR of roughly 7 to 11 cycles. Using its own MiXCR run on the 5' RACE reads, TCRdb lists one record per CDR3 protein. The sample carries around 650,000 distinct CDR3 sequences, around 38% recorded once. This clonotype was observed a few times. Its specificity is unknown. The V gene is TRBV5-1, the J gene TRBJ2-5, with D tentatively TRBD1 or TRBD2 (5 bases each). Sequencing used blood. This sequence was found in a man older than 75 in good health. The DNA for the CDR3 is TGCGCCAGCAGCCTCAGAGGGACGAATGTGACCCAGTACTTC. Translation: CASSLRGTNVTQYF.